Following are 13 T cell receptor beta chains from one sample sequenced in a study of blood T cell repertoires in COVID-19. Clones were sequenced by immunoSEQ multiplex PCR, and TCRdb holds only the in-frame ones, with some missing. The sample includes some 240,000 clones, 85% to 90% of them seen just once. Sequenced input: peripheral blood. The receptors were sampled from a woman aged 40 to 50 who had recovered from COVID-19.

The genes are TRBV18 and TRBJ2-7; the match to TRBD2 covers 11 bases. Trimming cost V 1 base and J 3 bases; bases outside gene matches: 14. This CDR3 contains 19 residues. The germline CDR1 and CDR2 sequences are KGHSH and LQKENI. CDR3 in DNA: TGTGCCAGCTCACCACGAGCCTTAGGCGGACTAGCGGGCCACTACGAGCAGTACGTC. Residues: CASSPRALGGLAGHYEQYV.

Only a few counts were recorded for this clone. The chain links TRBV6-5 to TRBJ2-1, with 8 bases matching TRBD1. The CDR3 length is 15 residues. The J segment lost 7 bases and the V segment lost 4 bases, leaving 9 bases of the junction unmatched. Germline assignment: CDR1 MNHEY and CDR2 SVGAGI. CDR3 bases: TGTGCCAGCAGTTCACCGACAGGGGTGGAAAATGAGCAGTTCTTC. Protein product: CASSSPTGVENEQFF.

The chain couples TRBV11-3 to TRBJ2-3; 7 bases fit TRBD2. The germline gives CDR1 SGHNT, CDR2 YENEEA. With V trimmed by 5 bases and J by 6 bases, 11 bases remained unmatched. CDR3 size: 15 residues. In DNA form, the CDR3 reads TGTGCCAGCAGCCTGGCGGGAGTAACTTTGGATACGCAGTATTTT. Residues: CASSLAGVTLDTQYF.

This clone was recorded at least ten times. The chain employs TRBV11-2 and TRBJ2-1, with a weak D call TRBD1 (6 bases). Germline assignment: CDR1 SGHAT and CDR2 FQNNGV. This CDR3 has 17 residues. V was pared by 5 bases and J by 1 base, with 18 bases between. The CDR3 region has the DNA TGTGCCAGCAGCCCAGGCAGGGGACGGAAATCCTACAATGAGCAGTTCTTC. Encoded protein: CASSPGRGRKSYNEQFF. Complete variable domain (other parts from reference TRBV11-2 and TRBJ2-1): EAGVAQSPRYKIIEKRQSVAFWCNPISGHATLYWYQQILGQGPKLLIQFQNNGVVDDSQLPKDRFSAERLKGVDSTLKIQPAKLEDSAVYLCASSPGRGRKSYNEQFFGPGTRLTVL.

This sequence joins TRBV19 and TRBJ1-1; TRBD1 matches at 8 bases. The CDR3 loop spans 17 amino acids. In germline, CDR1 is LNHDA, CDR2 SQIVND (reference sequence). V gave up 0 bases and J gave up 4 bases; unmatched junction bases: 10. The CDR3 loop reads CASSIDLLGRGLTEAFF. CDR3 in DNA: TGTGCCAGTAGTATAGATCTATTGGGCAGGGGGCTCACTGAAGCTTTCTTT.

The chain is built from TRBV6-5 and TRBJ2-5; 7 nucleotides line up with TRBD2. J gave up 3 bases and V 8 bases, and 6 bases lay outside the gene matches. The CDR3 spans 13 residues. Per germline, CDR1 MNHEY and CDR2 SVGAGI. The DNA of the CDR3 is TGTGCCAGCGGGACTATATACAAAGAGACCCAGTACTTC. This gives the protein CASGTIYKETQYF.

This clone was seen only a few times. The chain recombines TRBV30 with TRBJ2-1, with D unclear. Germline V gene sequence: CDR1 GTSNPN, CDR2 SVGIG (reference sequence). The CDR3 has 11 amino acids. The ends were cut back, 3 bases at V and 10 bases at J, with 10 bases in the middle. CDR3 amino acids: CAWSILREQFF. CDR3 sequence (DNA): TGTGCCTGGAGCATACTCCGCGAGCAGTTCTTC.

The rearrangement joins TRBV7-2 to TRBJ2-5; 8 positions match TRBD2. Germline trimming cut 4 bases from V and 4 bases from J; bases unmatched to any gene: 8. Germline assignment: CDR1 SGHTA and CDR2 FQGNSA. The CDR3 runs 15 residues. CDR3 DNA sequence: TGTGCCAGCAGCTCTAAGCGGGGGATCCCAGAGACCCAGTACTTC. Translated: CASSSKRGIPETQYF. Full variable domain (outside the CDR3, taken from reference TRBV7-2 and TRBJ2-5): GAGVSQSPSNKVTEKGKDVELRCDPISGHTALYWYRQSLGQGLEFLIYFQGNSAPDKSGLPSDRFSAERTGGSVSTLTIQRTQQEDSAVYLCASSSKRGIPETQYFGPGTRLLVL.

The sample holds a few counts of this clone. The rearrangement uses TRBV5-1 and TRBJ1-5, with 10 positions matching TRBD1. Germline CDR1 is SGHRS and CDR2 is YFSETQ. The CDR3 spans 15 residues. The trim removed 4 bases at V and 5 bases at J, leaving 6 bases unmatched. CDR3 amino acids: CASSAGQGRYQPQHF. The CDR3 nucleotides are TGCGCCAGCAGCGCGGGACAGGGGCGTTATCAGCCCCAGCATTTT.

Turning to this clone: The CDR3 does not end in the conserved phenylalanine or tryptophan, so this is likely a read error. The DNA is omitted, as the CDR3 cannot be located on it reliably, and the CDR3 follows TCRdb's listing. The chain joins TRBV20-1 to TRBJ1-2; the table's D call TRBD1 went unverified against the DNA. The CDR3 spans 9 residues, counting both ends. Looked up from germline, CDR1 is DFQATT and CDR2 is SNEGSKA (reference sequence). The CDR3 here is CSARDQGGG.

This clone was detected a few times. The V call is TRBV11-2, the J call TRBJ2-3; tentative D call: TRBD2 (6 bases). Trimming left V 5 bases short and J 4 bases short, with 13 bases between. The germline CDR1 and CDR2 sequences are SGHAT and FQNNGV. There are 14 residues in the CDR3. The CDR3 sequence is CASSPAGRADTQYF. The CDR3 nucleotides are TGTGCCAGCAGCCCCGCGGGGCGGGCAGATACGCAGTATTTT.

The chain uses TRBV7-9 and TRBJ2-1; D may be TRBD2 (6 bases). The CDR3 extends over 12 amino acids. Germline CDR1 is SEHNR and CDR2 is FQNEAQ (reference sequence). V lost 5 bases and J lost 7, with 9 bases in between. CDR3 DNA sequence: TGTGCCAGCAGCCCAAGCGGGAATGAGCAGTTCTTC. It encodes CASSPSGNEQFF.

The chain uses TRBV28 and TRBJ2-7; no definite D call. The CDR3 contains 14 residues. With 3 bases removed from V and 1 base from J, the gap between germline ends came to 10 bases. From germline, CDR1 is MDHEN and CDR2 SYDVKM. The CDR3 is CASSFFGRSYEQYF. The CDR3 DNA is TGTGCCAGCAGTTTTTTCGGCAGGTCCTACGAGCAGTACTTC.